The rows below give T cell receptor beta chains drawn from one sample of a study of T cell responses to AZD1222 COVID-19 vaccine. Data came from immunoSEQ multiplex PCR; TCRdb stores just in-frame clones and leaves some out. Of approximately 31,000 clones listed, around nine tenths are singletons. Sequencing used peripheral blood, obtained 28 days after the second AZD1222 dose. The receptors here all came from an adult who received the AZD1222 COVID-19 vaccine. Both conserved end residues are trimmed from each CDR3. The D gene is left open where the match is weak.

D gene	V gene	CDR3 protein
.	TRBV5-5	ASSLLSAGPYEQY
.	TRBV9	ASSTGPEAYGYT
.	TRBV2	ASSAAGELF
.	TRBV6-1	ASSEVQSQPQH
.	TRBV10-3	AIRGANGNQPQH
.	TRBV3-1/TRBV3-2	ASSQVFQNSPLH
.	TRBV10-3	AISLTGTKVNEQF
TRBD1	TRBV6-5	ASRRGTGGNEQY
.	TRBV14	ASSQVRSETQY
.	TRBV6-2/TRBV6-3	ASSSGGARSYNEQF
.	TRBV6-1	ASSETGVYGYT
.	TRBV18	ASSPQTGGRSGNTIY
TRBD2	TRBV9	ASSEGGSSYNEQF
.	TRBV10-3	AMQGEQPGNTIY
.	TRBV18	ASSSTGSGTQY
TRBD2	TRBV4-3	ASSQASNTPGGGYNEQF
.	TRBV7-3	ASSSAGTDTQY
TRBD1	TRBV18	ASSPTEGADTEAF
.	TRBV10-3	AISGENTGELF
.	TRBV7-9	ASSQTGSPLQF
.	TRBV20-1	SASLGGRAF
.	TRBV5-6	ASSLSQNSYNSPLH
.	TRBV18	ASSPPSSWEYTEAF
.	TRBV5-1	ASQEGALYQETQY
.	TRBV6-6	ASSYYRDYEQY
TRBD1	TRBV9	ASSEGTGFAPQH
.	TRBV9	ASTTVNTGELF
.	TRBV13	ASSLNPGELF
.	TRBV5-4	ASSSGPASEEQY
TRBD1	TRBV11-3	ASSPPGQGYQETQY
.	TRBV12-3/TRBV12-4	ASSRRRGPEAF
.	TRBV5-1	ASRSNVGGNYGYT
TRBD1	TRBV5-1	ASSGTPDRVLGEQY
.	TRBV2	ASSVGPSNYGYT
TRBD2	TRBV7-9	ASSLPRLAGMDEQF
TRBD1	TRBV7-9	ASSPWQGETTGELF
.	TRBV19	ASSELRNTEAF
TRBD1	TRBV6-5	ASSPRTGGNQPQH
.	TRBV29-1	SVETRQSAYEQY
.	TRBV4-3	ASSQDRDLVGRYEQY
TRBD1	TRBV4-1	ASSQFVLIRQGNQPQH
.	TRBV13	ASSLKDTGEQF
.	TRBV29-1	SVGGSNQPQH
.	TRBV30	AWSGQTNQPQH
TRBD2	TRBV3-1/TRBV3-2	ASSVRGVPNVHEQF
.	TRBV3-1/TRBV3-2	ASSQAPGDGNNEQF
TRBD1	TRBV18	ASSPAGDSIYGYT
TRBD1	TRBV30	ASHRPGTGPSGELF
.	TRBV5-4	ASSSYGANYGYT